Sequencing of this T cell receptor (beta chain) was carried out in a study of beta chain features in type 1 diabetes. Expressed TCRB transcripts were sequenced because the isolated RNA had all been reverse transcribed beforehand. Sequencing was performed with immunoSEQ multiplex PCR; in TCRdb, only in-frame clones are kept and a portion is missing. The sample includes about 330,000 clones, around 10% of them seen just once. Study-wide findings and caveats: The study left unresolved whether HLA type influences TCRB rearrangement. Patients' naive, central memory and Treg TCRB repertoires seemed closer to one another than those of healthy donors.

Worth noting for this clone: The antigen is unknown.

The authors sorted CD4+ naive, central memory, regulatory and stem cell-like memory cells via CD45RO/CCR7/CD25/CD127/CD95/CD27. The purity of all sorted populations exceeded 98%. This CDR3 comprises 14 residues. The germline V gene encodes CDR1 MDHEN and CDR2 SYDVKM. The trim removed 5 bases at V and 9 bases at J, leaving 10 bases unmatched. The receptor was derived from a woman aged 30 to 39 in good health. Specimen: naive CD4+ T cells from blood. The V gene is TRBV28, the J gene TRBJ1-2, with 9 bases aligning to TRBD1. The CDR3 DNA sequence: TGTGCCAGCAGTGACTACGGGACAGGGTGGAGCTACACCTTC. It yields the protein CASSDYGTGWSYTF.